The 28 T cell receptor beta chains presented below share a single source sample, sequenced in a study of blood T cell repertoires in COVID-19. TCRdb's copy holds only in-frame clones and misses some; the assay was immunoSEQ multiplex PCR. The sample records approximately 69,000 clones, approximately 79% being singletons. Material: peripheral blood. The origin of the receptors is a man between 60 and 75 years old with acute or convalescent COVID-19.

The chain carries TRBV5-5 and TRBJ1-5; D call uncertain. V lost 1 base, J lost 2 bases, and 13 bases lay in between. The CDR3 consists of 16 residues. CDR1 and CDR2 from the germline V gene are SGHKS and YYEKEE (reference sequence). The CDR3, as DNA: TGTGCCAGCAGCTTGTATGTCGTTCAGGGCAATCAGCCCCAGCATTTT. As protein: CASSLYVVQGNQPQHF.

The rearrangement uses TRBV5-1 and TRBJ1-3; 8 bases agree with TRBD1. This CDR3 is 19 amino acids long. The germline CDR1 and CDR2 sequences are SGHRS and YFSETQ. The V gene end was trimmed by 4 bases and the J gene end by 0 bases; junction bases not matched to a gene: 15. The CDR3 DNA follows: TGCGCCAGCAGCAGAGGACAGGGACAATCAACCATCTCTGGAAACACCATATATTTT. It specifies CASSRGQGQSTISGNTIYF.

This clone was seen more than once but under ten times. This chain uses TRBV27 with TRBJ2-7, with a tentative D call TRBD1 (6 bases). V lost 8 bases and J lost 0, with 14 bases in between. Germline CDR1 MNHEY, CDR2 SMNVEV (reference sequence). The CDR3 is made up of 14 amino acids. In DNA, the CDR3 is TGTGCCAGCCATATCGGACAGCTCTCCTACGAGCAGTACTTC. This codes for CASHIGQLSYEQYF.

The chain recombines TRBV6-6 with TRBJ2-7; D possibly corresponds to TRBD2 (6 bases). CDR1 is MNHNY and CDR2 is SVGAGI in the germline V gene (reference sequence). The CDR3 extends over 14 amino acids. With 7 bases removed from V and 7 bases from J, the gap between germline ends came to 20 bases. The CDR3 loop is CASTARGDSGEQYF. The CDR3 DNA sequence: TGTGCCAGCACCGCCCGAGGGGACTCGGGGGAGCAGTACTTC.

The V and J genes are TRBV5-4 and TRBJ2-6; D is perhaps TRBD1 (5 bases). The CDR3 sequence is 17 residues long. V lost 1 base, J lost 0 bases, and 11 bases lay in between. Germline lookup yields CDR1 SGHNT and CDR2 YYREEE (reference sequence). The chain's CDR3 is CASSLYRSYSGANVLTF. DNA for the CDR3: TGTGCCAGCAGCTTGTACAGGTCCTACTCTGGGGCCAACGTCCTGACTTTC.

The V and J genes are TRBV7-3 and TRBJ2-2; 8 bases line up with TRBD1. Germline V gene data show CDR1 as SGHTA and CDR2 as FQGTGA. This CDR3 spans 17 amino acids. Trimming removed 7 bases from V and 6 bases from J; junction bases left unmatched: 16. This CDR3 is CASKLLQGGQIPGELFF. CDR3 nucleotide sequence: TGTGCCAGCAAACTCCTACAGGGGGGCCAAATCCCCGGGGAGCTGTTTTTT.

The sample holds a few counts of this clone. The rearrangement joins TRBV5-1 to TRBJ2-5, with 10 bases aligning to TRBD2. J gave up 5 bases and V 3 bases, and 13 bases lay outside the gene matches. The CDR3 is made up of 17 amino acids. The V gene's germline CDR1 is SGHRS and CDR2 YFSETQ. DNA of the CDR3: TGCGCCAGCAGCTCCACCCGAGCGGGGGGGACCCGGGAGACCCAGTACTTC. Translating it yields CASSSTRAGGTRETQYF.

The chain couples TRBV4-3 to TRBJ2-7; 7 bases map to TRBD2. J gave up 6 bases and V 1 base, and 6 bases lay outside the gene matches. Germline loops: CDR1 LGHNA, CDR2 YSLEER. This CDR3 has 14 residues. For the CDR3, the DNA is TGCGCCAGCAGCCAAGGAGCGGGGCCCAGCGAGCAGTACTTC. This encodes CASSQGAGPSEQYF.

The count of this clone is one. V and J are TRBV19 and TRBJ2-6; no firm D call. V dropped 6 bases and J dropped 0 bases, with 21 bases sitting between them. Looked up from germline, CDR1 is LNHDA and CDR2 is SQIVND (reference sequence). The CDR3 is made up of 19 amino acids. The CDR3 loop is CASRPFQDLRNSGANVLTF. The CDR3 region has the DNA TGTGCCAGTAGACCCTTCCAGGATTTGAGAAACTCTGGGGCCAACGTCCTGACTTTC.

This clone was counted only a few times. This chain links TRBV5-6 with TRBJ2-1, with TRBD1 identical over 10 bases. With V trimmed by 3 bases and J by 5 bases, 2 bases remained unmatched. Germline V CDR1 and CDR2: SGHDT, YYEEEE. The CDR3 contains 14 residues. CDR3 amino acids: CASSWGQGNNEQFF. The CDR3 bases are TGTGCCAGCAGCTGGGGACAGGGGAACAATGAGCAGTTCTTC.

The chain carries TRBV10-3 and TRBJ1-1; D gene ambiguous. The CDR3 has 14 amino acids. CDR1 is ENHRY, CDR2 SYGVKD, per germline. Trimming left V 10 bases short and J 3 bases short, with 18 bases between. CDR3 DNA sequence: TGTGCCACCAAAGGAGGACCCATGGACACTGAAGCTTTCTTT. Translating gives CATKGGPMDTEAFF.

The V gene is TRBV5-6, the J gene TRBJ2-3, with TRBD2 matching over 9 bases. Germline CDR1 and CDR2: SGHDT and YYEEEE. Losses at the gene ends were 4 bases for V and 0 bases for J; bases not matched to a gene: 12. The CDR3 has 18 residues. The CDR3 loop is CASSAEVLAGISTDTQYF. The DNA of the CDR3 is TGTGCCAGCAGCGCCGAGGTGCTAGCGGGGATTAGCACAGATACGCAGTATTTT.

V and J are TRBV11-2 and TRBJ2-2, with TRBD2 matching over 12 bases. The CDR3 contains 17 residues. Unmatched junction bases numbered 3, after V lost 1 base and J lost 3 bases. Germline V gene lookup returns CDR1 SGHAT and CDR2 FQNNGV. CDR3 nucleotides: TGTGCCAGCAGCTTAGGTCTAGCGGGGGGGTACACCGGGGAGCTGTTTTTT. It specifies CASSLGLAGGYTGELFF.

The chain employs TRBV10-2 and TRBJ1-4, with D perhaps matching TRBD1 (6 bases). Between the trimmed V and J ends, which lost 3 bases and 5 bases, there was a span of 13 bases. The germline V gene encodes CDR1 WSHSY and CDR2 SAAADI. This CDR3 has 15 residues. Here the CDR3 reads CASSDVVQGNEKLFF. For the CDR3, the DNA is TGCGCCAGCAGTGATGTGGTCCAGGGGAATGAAAAACTGTTTTTT.

V usage is TRBV2 and J usage is TRBJ1-6, with 10 bases identical to TRBD1. Germline values: CDR1 SNHLY, CDR2 FYNNEI. The CDR3 runs to 16 residues. The J segment lost 10 bases and the V segment lost 6 bases, leaving 12 bases of the junction unmatched. The CDR3 region has the DNA TGTGCCAGCAGAACAGCGACAGGGGGCAATAGCTCACCCCTCCACTTT. This gives the protein CASRTATGGNSSPLHF.

CDR3 region: CASSSYYYNEQFF. CDR3 nucleotide sequence: TGTGCCAGCAGCTCCTATTATTACAATGAGCAGTTCTTC. The chain combines TRBV7-3 with TRBJ2-1; D is ambiguous. CDR3 length equals 13 residues. Trimming took off 4 bases at V and 4 bases at J, with 8 bases between the two ends. The germline CDR1 and CDR2 sequences are SGHTA and FQGTGA.

V is TRBV6-1 and J is TRBJ1-4, with D unresolved. Germline V gene lookup returns CDR1 MNHNS and CDR2 SASEGT. The CDR3 is 13 amino acids. V was trimmed by 3 bases and J by 8 bases, leaving 10 bases between them. CDR3 coding DNA: TGTGCCAGCAGTGAGAGGGTTAAGGAAAAACTGTTTTTT. This gives the protein CASSERVKEKLFF.

This clone was detected only a few times. This chain joins TRBV11-1 and TRBJ1-4, with TRBD1 identical over 7 bases. CDR3 size: 15 residues. CDR1 is SGHAT, CDR2 FQDESV, per germline (reference sequence). V shed 2 bases, J shed 6 bases, and the junction held 6 bases outside the gene matches. CDR3 in amino acids: CASSLYGDSDEKLFF. The CDR3 DNA reads TGTGCCAGCAGCTTATACGGGGACAGTGATGAAAAACTGTTTTTT.

This chain uses TRBV5-1 with TRBJ1-2; D is unresolved. Germline values: CDR1 SGHRS, CDR2 YFSETQ. V was trimmed by 2 bases and J by 4 bases, leaving 9 bases between them. The CDR3 consists of 13 residues. CDR3 residues: CASSLSEPYGYTF. CDR3 in DNA: TGCGCCAGCAGCTTATCAGAACCCTATGGCTACACCTTC.

The chain couples TRBV5-1 to TRBJ2-5, with TRBD2 matching 9 bases. The V gene's germline CDR1 is SGHRS and CDR2 YFSETQ. CDR3 length: 16 amino acids. With 0 bases clipped from V and 1 base from J, the junction kept 4 bases outside the gene matches. DNA for the CDR3: TGCGCCAGCAGCTTGGTTAGCGGGGGAACCCAAGAGACCCAGTACTTC. It encodes CASSLVSGGTQETQYF.

This sequence joins TRBV14 and TRBJ2-7; D is unresolved. The CDR3 sequence is 14 residues long. Trimming shortened V by 3 bases and J by 1 base, and 10 bases separated the two germline ends. The germline CDR1 and CDR2 sequences are SGHDN and FVKESK. CDR3 coding DNA: TGTGCCAGCAGCCATGCACCTAAATCCTACGAGCAGTACTTC. Translation: CASSHAPKSYEQYF.

This rearrangement joins TRBV2 to TRBJ2-2; tentatively, D is TRBD1 (6 bases). V gave up 4 bases and J gave up 7 bases, with 13 bases separating them. The germline CDR1 and CDR2 sequences are SNHLY and FYNNEI. The CDR3 spans 14 residues. Written as DNA, the CDR3 is TGTGCCAGCAGTGTCTACAGGGCGGGCGGGGAGCTGTTTTTT. Protein product: CASSVYRAGGELFF.

About this clone itself: Other DNA sequences of this sample code for an identical CDR3. V usage is TRBV6-2 or TRBV6-3 and J usage is TRBJ2-7; tentative D call: TRBD2 (5 bases). This CDR3 region has 18 residues. Trimming removed 5 bases at V and 0 bases at J, with 23 bases between. Germline V lookup: CDR1 MNHEY, CDR2 SVGEGT. The CDR3 DNA reads TGTGCCAGCAGTATAGGGTCCACAGAGGGTTTACCCTCCTACGAGCAGTACTTC. Its translation: CASSIGSTEGLPSYEQYF.

V and J are TRBV7-9 and TRBJ1-4; 8 bases align to TRBD1. CDR3 size: 15 residues. CDR1 SEHNR and CDR2 FQNEAQ come from the germline V gene (reference sequence). J lost 3 bases, V lost 0 bases, and 0 bases had no gene match. This CDR3 is CASSLATGANEKLFF. CDR3 DNA sequence: TGTGCCAGCAGCTTAGCGACAGGGGCTAATGAAAAACTGTTTTTT.

V gene TRBV7-3 combines with J gene TRBJ2-1; 9 bases line up with TRBD1. The CDR3 length is 16 residues. After removal of 4 bases from V and 7 bases from J, the junction contained 11 bases not matched to a gene. Germline CDR1 reads SGHTA; CDR2 reads FQGTGA. The CDR3 loop is CASSSPGTGIQNEQFF. The CDR3 nucleotides read TGTGCCAGCAGCTCCCCGGGGACAGGGATCCAAAATGAGCAGTTCTTC. Together with reference TRBV7-3 and TRBJ2-1, the CDR3 gives the full variable domain: GAGVSQTPSNKVTEKGKYVELRCDPISGHTALYWYRQSLGQGPEFLIYFQGTGAADDSGLPNDRFFAVRPEGSVSTLKIQRTERGDSAVYLCASSSPGTGIQNEQFFGPGTRLTVL.

J is TRBJ1-1 and V is TRBV6-5; 9 bases line up with TRBD1. CDR3 length equals 16 residues. Germline values: CDR1 MNHEY, CDR2 SVGAGI. With V trimmed by 0 bases and J by 4 bases, 6 bases remained unmatched. The CDR3 bases are TGTGCCAGCAGTTACTCGAGGAGACAGGGGGGCACTGAAGCTTTCTTT. It is translated as CASSYSRRQGGTEAFF.

The rearrangement uses TRBV7-2 and TRBJ2-7; D gene ambiguous. The V gene's germline CDR1 is SGHTA and CDR2 FQGNSA. V was trimmed by 3 bases and J by 8 bases, leaving 8 bases between them. There are 11 residues in the CDR3. CDR3: CASSFQAKQYF. The CDR3 DNA reads as TGTGCCAGCAGCTTTCAAGCGAAGCAGTACTTC.

This clone has more than one count but fewer than ten. The chain carries TRBV13 and TRBJ2-2; 8 bases map to TRBD1. CDR1 is PRHDT and CDR2 is FYEKMQ in the germline V gene (reference sequence). This CDR3 contains 16 residues. V was clipped by 6 bases and J by 5 bases; unmatched bases: 11. The CDR3 region is CASRPPGQGKTGELFF. The CDR3, as DNA: TGTGCCAGCAGACCACCAGGACAGGGAAAAACCGGGGAGCTGTTTTTT.